There are a few counts of the clone carrying this TCR beta chain. Its antigen is unknown. These data belong to a study of T cells after yellow fever vaccination. TCRdb used MiXCR to reprocess the 5' RACE reads, holding one entry per CDR3 protein. Here the sample spans around 100,000 distinct CDR3 sequences, approximately 6.3% being singletons. J lost 6 bases, V lost 6 bases, and 7 bases had no gene match. The CDR3 sequence is 14 residues long. CDR1 and CDR2 (germline): MNHEY, SVGAGI. Study results and caveats: A faster peak, day 5 versus 15, was reached by the weaker secondary response. FACS-sorted repertoires could contain abundant clonotypes contaminating from the bulk population. Most clones from primary vaccination resurfaced after the booster (around 97% CD4, 70% to 90% CD8).

The material sequenced was CD8+ T cells sorted from PBMCs, taken 10 days after the yellow fever booster vaccination. The TCR comes from a man aged 18 to 35 who received the YFV17D yellow fever vaccine. The chain uses TRBV6-5 and TRBJ1-4; the match to TRBD1 covers 7 bases. CDR3 in amino acids: CASSRTGGDEKLFF. Here the CDR3 DNA reads TGTGCCAGCAGCCGGACAGGCGGGGATGAAAAACTGTTTTTT.